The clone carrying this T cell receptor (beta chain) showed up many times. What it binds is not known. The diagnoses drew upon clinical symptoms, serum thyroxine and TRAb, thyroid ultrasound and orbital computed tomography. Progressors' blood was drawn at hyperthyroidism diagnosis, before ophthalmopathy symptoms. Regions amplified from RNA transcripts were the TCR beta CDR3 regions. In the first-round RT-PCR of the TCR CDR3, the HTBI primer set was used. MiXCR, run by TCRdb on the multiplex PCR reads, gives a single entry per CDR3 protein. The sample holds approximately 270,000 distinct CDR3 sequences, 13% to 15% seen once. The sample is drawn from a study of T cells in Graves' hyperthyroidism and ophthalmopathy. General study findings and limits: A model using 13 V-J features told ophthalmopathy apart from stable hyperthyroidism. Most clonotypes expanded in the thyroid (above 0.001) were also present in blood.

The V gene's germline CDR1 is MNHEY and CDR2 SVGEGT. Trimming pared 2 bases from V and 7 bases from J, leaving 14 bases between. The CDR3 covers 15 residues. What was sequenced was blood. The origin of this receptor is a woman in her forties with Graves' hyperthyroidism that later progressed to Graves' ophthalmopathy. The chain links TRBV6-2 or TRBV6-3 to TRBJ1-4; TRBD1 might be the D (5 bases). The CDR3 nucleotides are TGTGCCAGCAGTTACGGGGACCAAGGAACTGAAAAACTGTTTTTT. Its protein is CASSYGDQGTEKLFF.